This T cell receptor (beta chain) derives from a study of T cell responses to AZD1222 COVID-19 vaccine. Study results and caveats: Spike-specific TCR breadth and depth went up after people got two AZD1222 doses. Mostly white British, mostly female donors; authors suggested clonal diversity may be underestimated.

TCRdb's copy holds only in-frame clones and misses some; the assay was immunoSEQ multiplex PCR. The top ten clones hold 0.95% to 1.1% of a sample with some 200,000 clones, under 95% of them seen once. After removal of 6 bases from V and 0 bases from J, the junction contained 2 bases not matched to a gene. Per germline, CDR1 SGHDN and CDR2 FVKESK. This CDR3 has 13 amino acids. On this clone: The antigen is undetermined.

The material was peripheral blood, obtained 28 days after the second AZD1222 dose. The chain combines TRBV14 with TRBJ2-7, with 7 positions matching TRBD1. This sequence was found in an adult who received the AZD1222 COVID-19 vaccine. CDR3 nucleotide sequence: TGTGCCAGCAGGGGGGACAGCTCCTACGAGCAGTACTTC. Amino acids: CASRGDSSYEQYF.